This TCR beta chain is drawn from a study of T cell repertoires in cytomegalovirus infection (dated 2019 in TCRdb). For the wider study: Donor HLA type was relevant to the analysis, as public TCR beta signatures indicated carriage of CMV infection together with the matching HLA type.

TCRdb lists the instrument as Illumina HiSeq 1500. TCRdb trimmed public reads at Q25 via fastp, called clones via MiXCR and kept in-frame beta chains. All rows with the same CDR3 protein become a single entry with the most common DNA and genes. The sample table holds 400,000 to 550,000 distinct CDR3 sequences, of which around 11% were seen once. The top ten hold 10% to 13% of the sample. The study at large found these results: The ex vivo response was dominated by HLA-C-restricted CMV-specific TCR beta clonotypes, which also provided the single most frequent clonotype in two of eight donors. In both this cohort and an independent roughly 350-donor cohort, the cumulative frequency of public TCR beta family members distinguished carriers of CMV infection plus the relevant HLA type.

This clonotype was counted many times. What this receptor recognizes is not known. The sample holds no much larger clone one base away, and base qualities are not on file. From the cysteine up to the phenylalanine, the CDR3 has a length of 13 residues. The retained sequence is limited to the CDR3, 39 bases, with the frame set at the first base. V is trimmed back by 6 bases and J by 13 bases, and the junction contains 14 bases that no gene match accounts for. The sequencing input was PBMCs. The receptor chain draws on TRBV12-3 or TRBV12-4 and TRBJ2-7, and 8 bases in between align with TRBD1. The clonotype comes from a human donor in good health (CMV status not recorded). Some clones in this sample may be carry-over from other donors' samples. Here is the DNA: TGTGCCAGCAGCCCCCCCGGACAGGGAGCACGATACTTC. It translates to CASSPPGQGARYF.